This entry lists 26 T cell receptor beta chains sequenced from one sample in a study of T cells in localized non-small cell lung cancer. Here immunoSEQ multiplex PCR was the method, and the copy in TCRdb shows in-frame clones only, minus some. The table records about 59,000 clones, more than 85% of them present only once. This sample comprised peripheral blood, obtained before any cancer treatment. These receptor sequences come from a man aged 35-75 years with stage I lung adenocarcinoma.

In its sample, this clone was seen a few times. The chain couples TRBV30 to TRBJ2-1; possibly TRBD2 for D (7 bases). This CDR3 contains 13 residues. Germline V gene sequence: CDR1 GTSNPN, CDR2 SVGIG (reference sequence). Trimming left V 0 bases short and J 9 bases short, with 12 bases between. CDR3 region: CAWSVSGGPEQFF. DNA for the CDR3: TGTGCCTGGAGTGTATCCGGGGGGCCTGAGCAGTTCTTC.

This chain uses TRBV7-9 with TRBJ1-4; 9 nucleotides match TRBD1. The CDR3 is made up of 15 amino acids. The germline CDR1 and CDR2 sequences are SEHNR and FQNEAQ (reference sequence). J was trimmed by 5 bases and V by 6 bases; bases with no gene match: 7. CDR3 protein: CASRPPGQGNEKLFF. Here the CDR3 DNA reads TGTGCCAGCAGGCCGCCGGGACAGGGCAATGAAAAACTGTTTTTT.

This chain uses TRBV2 with TRBJ2-3, with a possible D match to TRBD2 (5 bases). The germline V and J ends were trimmed by 7 bases and 4 bases, with 12 bases remaining between them. The CDR3 is 13 amino acids. Germline V gene lookup returns CDR1 SNHLY and CDR2 FYNNEI. The CDR3 DNA follows: TGTGCCAGCACCGGGGTTGAGGCAGATACGCAGTATTTT. Residues: CASTGVEADTQYF.

The chain is built from TRBV19 and TRBJ1-4; no reliable D call. The V end was cut by 1 base, the J end by 8 bases, with 11 bases between. There are 14 residues in the CDR3. Germline lookup yields CDR1 LNHDA and CDR2 SQIVND (reference sequence). The CDR3 loop reads CASSIVVGSEKLFF. The CDR3 nucleotides are TGTGCCAGTAGTATAGTGGTAGGCTCCGAAAAACTGTTTTTT.

V is TRBV5-1 and J is TRBJ2-1; 15 bases fit TRBD2. The CDR3 length is 18 residues. The trim removed 0 bases at V and 1 base at J, leaving 2 bases unmatched. CDR1 and CDR2 from the germline V gene are SGHRS and YFSETQ. This CDR3 reads CASSLAGTSGGSYNEQFF. DNA for the CDR3: TGCGCCAGCAGCTTGGCCGGGACTAGCGGGGGGTCCTACAATGAGCAGTTCTTC.

V is TRBV29-1 and J is TRBJ2-1; 9 nucleotides agree with TRBD2. The germline CDR1 and CDR2 sequences are SQVTM and ANQGSEA. This CDR3 contains 17 residues. The trim removed 6 bases at V and 0 bases at J, leaving 12 bases unmatched. The CDR3 nucleotides read TGCAGCGTGAGGGGGTTATTTAGCGGGAGCTCCTACAATGAGCAGTTCTTC. Translated, it gives CSVRGLFSGSSYNEQFF.

A remark on this clone: One junction end does not reproduce the germline sequence, and a read error may be involved. This chain uses TRBV5-1 with TRBJ2-2; TRBD2 matches at 8 bases. This CDR3 spans 12 amino acids. The germline gives CDR1 SGHRS, CDR2 YFSETQ. In DNA, the CDR3 is TGCGCCAGCAGCTTGGAGACTAGCGAGCCGGTTTTT. This gives the protein CASSLETSEPVF.

This clone has a single count. One junction end does not reproduce the germline sequence, and a read error may be involved. The rearrangement uses TRBV4-3 and TRBJ2-5; D remains unclear. In germline, CDR1 is LGHNA, CDR2 YSLEER. This CDR3 region has 15 residues. The chain's CDR3 is CTSSQDLGREETQYF. The CDR3 DNA follows: TGCACCAGCAGCCAAGATTTGGGCAGAGAAGAGACCCAGTACTTC.

The gene calls are TRBV18 and TRBJ2-5; D perhaps matches TRBD1 (6 bases). V was cut by 3 bases and J by 5 bases, with 13 bases left in between. The V gene's germline CDR1 is KGHSH and CDR2 LQKENI. The CDR3 is 14 residues long. CDR3 region: CASSPRGVAETQYF. The CDR3 DNA reads as TGTGCCAGCTCACCCAGGGGAGTGGCGGAGACCCAGTACTTC. Together with reference TRBV18 and TRBJ2-5, the CDR3 gives the full variable domain: NAGVMQNPRHLVRRRGQEARLRCSPMKGHSHVYWYRQLPEEGLKFMVYLQKENIIDESGMPKERFSAEFPKEGPSILRIQQVVRGDSAAYFCASSPRGVAETQYFGPGTRLLVL.

The genes are TRBV10-3 and TRBJ1-2, with D possibly being TRBD1 (5 bases). From germline, CDR1 is ENHRY and CDR2 SYGVKD. V lost 7 bases and J lost 4, with 10 bases in between. The CDR3 loop spans 12 amino acids. The CDR3 nucleotides read TGTGCCATCACCCCCGACAGCTATGGCTACACCTTC. Its translation is CAITPDSYGYTF.

The chain combines TRBV6-1 with TRBJ1-2; a weak D match, TRBD1 (5 bases). The V gene's germline CDR1 is MNHNS and CDR2 SASEGT. Trimming cost V 6 bases and J 4 bases, with 15 bases left between them. This CDR3 has 14 residues. The CDR3 protein is CASRLYGAFYGYTF. Written as DNA, the CDR3 is TGTGCCAGCAGGCTTTATGGGGCGTTCTATGGCTACACCTTC.

This rearrangement joins TRBV19 to TRBJ2-4; TRBD2 is a possible D gene (6 bases). The CDR3 has 12 residues. V lost 8 bases to trimming and J lost 6 bases, with 11 bases between them. Germline V CDR1 and CDR2: LNHDA, SQIVND (reference sequence). Here the CDR3 DNA reads TGTGCCAGTGGCGGGATGGCAAACATTCAGTACTTC. This gives the protein CASGGMANIQYF.

The rearrangement links TRBV10-2 to TRBJ2-7; D is undetermined. V was shortened by 0 bases and J by 3 bases, with 3 bases between the two germline ends. The CDR3 has 12 residues. Germline-derived CDR1 and CDR2 are WSHSY and SAAADI. The CDR3 here is CASSESYYEQYF. In DNA form, the CDR3 reads TGCGCCAGCAGTGAGTCGTACTACGAGCAGTACTTC.

The chain joins TRBV7-2 to TRBJ1-2; possible D gene TRBD1, 6 bases. Germline CDR1 and CDR2: SGHTA and FQGNSA. The CDR3 has 15 amino acids. Trimming took 5 bases from V and 3 from J, leaving 16 bases between them. The CDR3 is CASSPTGTFDYGYTF. As DNA, the CDR3 is TGTGCCAGCAGCCCGACCGGGACATTCGACTATGGCTACACCTTC.

V usage is TRBV27 and J usage is TRBJ2-5, with 7 bases identical to TRBD1. CDR1 and CDR2 from the germline V gene are MNHEY and SMNVEV (reference sequence). J was trimmed by 5 bases and V by 0 bases; bases with no gene match: 6. This CDR3 spans 15 amino acids. For the CDR3, the DNA is TGTGCCAGCAGTTTATCGACAGGGTCGTTGGAGACCCAGTACTTC. Amino acid sequence: CASSLSTGSLETQYF.

The chain combines TRBV19 with TRBJ2-7, with TRBD2 matching over 10 bases. The CDR3 length is 12 residues. V was pared by 7 bases and J by 3 bases, with 0 bases of the junction left unmatched. Germline-derived CDR1 and CDR2 are LNHDA and SQIVND (reference sequence). CDR3 coding DNA: TGTGCCAGTACTAGCGGGAGCTACGAGCAGTACTTC. Translated: CASTSGSYEQYF. Complete variable domain (other parts from reference TRBV19 and TRBJ2-7): DGGITQSPKYLFRKEGQNVTLSCEQNLNHDAMYWYRQDPGQGLRLIYYSQIVNDFQKGDIAEGYSVSREKKESFPLTVTSAQKNPTAFYLCASTSGSYEQYFGPGTRLTVT.

The rearrangement links TRBV5-6 to TRBJ1-5; D is uncertain. CDR1 and CDR2 (germline): SGHDT, YYEEEE. The CDR3 has 15 amino acids. V shed 0 bases and J shed 0 bases, with 7 bases lying between them. DNA for the CDR3: TGTGCCAGCAGCTTGGGGCTCGGTAGCAATCAGCCCCAGCATTTT. Translated: CASSLGLGSNQPQHF.

This clone was observed a few times. V gene TRBV7-2 combines with J gene TRBJ2-5; possibly TRBD2 for D (6 bases). This CDR3 contains 14 residues. Germline CDR1 SGHTA, CDR2 FQGNSA. With 4 bases removed from V and 4 bases from J, the gap between germline ends came to 13 bases. The CDR3 loop reads CASSSKWRGETQYF. As DNA, the CDR3 is TGTGCCAGCAGCTCCAAATGGAGGGGAGAGACCCAGTACTTC.

The chain recombines TRBV11-3 with TRBJ2-2, with D possibly matching TRBD2 (6 bases). Deletions cut 5 bases from V and 5 bases from J, with 15 bases between. The germline CDR1 and CDR2 sequences are SGHNT and YENEEA. The CDR3 length is 15 residues. DNA for the CDR3: TGTGCCAGCAGCCCCCCCGGGCGGGGTACCGGGGAGCTGTTTTTT. Residues: CASSPPGRGTGELFF.

This sequence joins TRBV28 and TRBJ2-4, with TRBD2 identical over 14 bases. Per the germline V gene, CDR1 is MDHEN and CDR2 is SYDVKM. J gave up 3 bases and V 5 bases, and 6 bases lay outside the gene matches. The CDR3 length is 17 residues. Here the CDR3 DNA reads TGTGCCAGCAGTGGACTAGCGGGAGGACCGCTCAAAAACATTCAGTACTTC. Translation: CASSGLAGGPLKNIQYF.

This rearrangement joins TRBV4-2 to TRBJ2-7; D possibly corresponds to TRBD2 (5 bases). The CDR3 is 15 residues long. The germline V and J ends were trimmed by 0 bases and 3 bases, with 12 bases remaining between them. Germline loops: CDR1 LGHNA, CDR2 YNFKEQ. In DNA form, the CDR3 reads TGTGCCAGCAGCCAAGATCTAGCTCAGCTCTACGAGCAGTACTTC. The encoded protein is CASSQDLAQLYEQYF.

V is TRBV19 and J is TRBJ1-3; no firm D call. Germline lookup yields CDR1 LNHDA and CDR2 SQIVND (reference sequence). Trimming took 7 bases from V and 0 from J, leaving 13 bases between them. The CDR3 is made up of 15 amino acids. The CDR3 region is CASTLGSGSGNTIYF. CDR3 nucleotides: TGTGCCAGTACACTAGGAAGTGGCTCTGGAAACACCATATATTTT.

V gene TRBV5-6 combines with J gene TRBJ2-1, with no clear D. Germline V gene lookup returns CDR1 SGHDT and CDR2 YYEEEE. The CDR3 spans 12 residues. V lost 5 bases to trimming and J lost 10 bases, with 13 bases between them. The CDR3 here is CASSLSGDEQFF. CDR3 bases: TGTGCCAGCAGTCTGAGTGGCGACGAGCAGTTCTTC.

V gene TRBV5-6 combines with J gene TRBJ2-2; no clear D. This CDR3 spans 14 amino acids. The V gene's germline CDR1 is SGHDT and CDR2 YYEEEE. Between the trimmed V and J ends, which lost 3 bases and 4 bases, there was a span of 10 bases. CDR3 in amino acids: CASSSPPSTGELFF. In DNA form, the CDR3 reads TGTGCCAGCAGCTCGCCGCCCAGCACCGGGGAGCTGTTTTTT.

The rearrangement links TRBV5-8 to TRBJ1-4; no clear D gene. Germline CDR1 reads SGHTS; CDR2 reads YDEGEE. Trimming cost V 4 bases and J 4 bases, with 11 bases left between them. The CDR3 spans 14 residues. Here the CDR3 reads CASSRGRLNEKLFF. The CDR3 DNA reads as TGTGCCAGCAGCCGTGGGAGACTTAATGAAAAACTGTTTTTT.

The chain is built from TRBV7-9 and TRBJ1-2; D unclear. Trimming removed 3 bases at V and 0 bases at J, with 5 bases between. CDR1 is SEHNR, CDR2 FQNEAQ, per germline (reference sequence). This CDR3 is 13 amino acids long. The CDR3 region is CASSFMTNYGYTF. The CDR3 DNA reads TGTGCCAGCAGCTTTATGACTAACTATGGCTACACCTTC.